One sample yielded the 2 T cell receptor beta chains listed below, sequenced in a study of T cell responses to AZD1222 COVID-19 vaccine. Clones were read by immunoSEQ multiplex PCR, and TCRdb kept only the in-frame ones, dropping some. The table records over 70,000 clones, 75% to 90% of them present only once. The sequences come from peripheral blood, collected on day 0 of AZD1222 vaccination. These receptors all stem from an adult in good health.

This chain joins TRBV10-1 and TRBJ1-5, with 8 bases matching TRBD1. J was trimmed by 7 bases and V by 8 bases; bases with no gene match: 7. From germline, CDR1 is WNHNN and CDR2 SYGVQD (reference sequence). The CDR3 has 13 residues. CDR3 in amino acids: CASSTGVGQPQHF. CDR3 nucleotides: TGCGCCAGCTCGACAGGGGTGGGGCAGCCCCAGCATTTT.

This sequence joins TRBV2 and TRBJ2-5; perhaps TRBD1 as D (6 bases). The CDR3 sequence is 19 residues long. Germline CDR1 is SNHLY and CDR2 is FYNNEI. The V end was cut by 3 bases, the J end by 1 base, with 24 bases between. CDR3 in amino acids: CASSDRAGAPRRFQETQYF. The DNA for the CDR3 is TGTGCCAGCAGTGACCGTGCAGGGGCTCCCCGTAGGTTCCAAGAGACCCAGTACTTC.